This T cell receptor (beta chain) is drawn from a study of blood T cell repertoires in COVID-19. The authors' processing: By means of reference gene primer amplification, nucleated cell counts were estimated. Libraries were prepared by immunoSEQ multiplex PCR; TCRdb keeps only in-frame clonotypes and omits some of them. V and J calls and clone size are given by that table; D and trimming were obtained from the DNA. The sample lists about 310,000 clones, approximately 91% occurring once. CDR3 size: 15 residues. Per germline, CDR1 KGHSH and CDR2 LQKENI. The V end was cut by 3 bases, the J end by 1 base, with 9 bases between.

This clonotype was sampled from a woman aged 40 to 50 who had recovered from COVID-19. V is TRBV18 and J is TRBJ1-4; tentatively, D is TRBD1 (5 bases). The source material was PBMCs or T cells enriched from blood (not recorded which). In DNA, the CDR3 is TGTGCCAGCTCACCCCAGACAGAAACTAATGAAAAACTGTTTTTT. This encodes CASSPQTETNEKLFF.